This TCR beta chain is drawn from a study of cytomegalovirus exposure and HLA in healthy donors (dated by TCRdb to about 2017). The study in broad terms: An earlier analysis of 550 to 700 of the donors reported 250 to 300 Gb of sequence data and 120 million or so unique TCR beta sequences from roughly 200 million T cells. The later analysis used no new phenotypic data to find candidate immune exposures, relying instead on TCR beta sequences and their occurrence across donors. Every repertoire in the discovery cohort had been generated on one and the same sequencing platform. A later analysis re-examined previously published TCR beta repertoires from 600 to 700 donors and added high-resolution HLA genotyping to investigate patterns of TCR occurrence. Typing coverage differed by locus: A, B, C, DRB1 and DQB1 were typed in roughly 620-630 donors, DQA1 in around 500, DPA1 in 600 to 610, and DPB1 in approximately 450. Genome-wide SNP genotypes for about 65% of the roughly 670 donors were used in a later genetic analysis, which treated that subset as a discovery cohort. An earlier analysis of about 600 of the donors used high-throughput TCR beta sequencing to judge whether each TCR beta V gene segment behaved as functional or pseudogenic. The study aimed to test whether signatures of past pathogen exposure could be identified by cataloging public T cell receptors. The study used immunosequencing to profile the T cell repertoires of 600 to 850 subjects and linked those repertoires to cytomegalovirus serostatus. Donor age, sex, ethnicity and CMV serostatus were compiled alongside the repertoire data. Of the roughly 400 genotyped donors, less than 85% were placed in the genetic ancestry cluster associated with self-reported Caucasian donors. Roughly five DR-DQ haplotypes were handled as single units for association and clustering because linkage in the cohort was strong. HLA typing included class I and class II loci at four-digit resolution. Approximately 300 gigabases of sequencing data and approximately 85 million unique TCR sequences were included in an early release covering roughly 600 HLA-typed donors. Along with the approximately 600-subject first cohort, a separate validation cohort of over a hundred different subjects was used. On average, approximately 250,000 unique TCR beta nucleotide sequences were sequenced per donor among fewer than 500 genotyped donors of the cohort, with about 17% of those sequences being non-productive. The study combined high-throughput TCR immunosequencing, statistical association of individual TCRs with disease status, and machine learning to predict cytomegalovirus infection status. Beyond this particular receptor, the publication reports: At a false discovery rate of 0.05, a later analysis linked 16,951 TCR beta sequences to specific HLA alleles. Roughly uniform sequencing depth across donors was assumed in presence/absence analyses, although this assumption may not hold. A later analysis found that HLA-associated TCR beta chains were more clonally expanded and had lower generation probabilities than equally common non-associated chains. According to the authors, the approach could potentially be generalized to other disease states and immunological phenotypes. Compared with the roughly 700-donor mean, donors in an Asian-associated ancestry cluster had fewer N-insertions in productive TCRs, according to a later genetic analysis. In both the original and validation cohorts, the classifier was reported to diagnose cytomegalovirus status with high specificity and sensitivity. When HLA alleles, especially DR and DQ, strongly co-occurred, attributing TCR associations to individual alleles was difficult. The cohort was sequenced for TCR beta chains only, and without alpha or paired-chain data the features that could be detected were limited. In a later analysis, TCR association rates were found to vary across HLA loci, with the most associated TCRs seen for DRB1 alleles and the fewest for HLA-C alleles. In vitro tests confirmed that a few of the cytomegalovirus-associated TCR beta chains recognize cytomegalovirus antigens. An earlier analysis of approximately 590 of the donors showed that most TCR beta V segments appeared in productive rearrangements either about 90% or about 30% of the time, which broadly matched IMGT annotations. Because some donors lacked HLA typing at each locus, the association tests relied only on the typed subset. While some public TCRs were present in many individuals, most TCR sequences turned up only very rarely across donors. For the cohort, immune exposure information was limited to CMV serostatus. V-gene and J-gene trimming of TCR beta chains was associated with a missense DCLRE1C variant in a later genetic analysis, and the association was replicated in an independent cohort. According to a later analysis, most CMV-associated TCR beta chains appeared to be HLA-restricted, and the HLA associations seemed to be driven largely by CMV exposure. Correlated functional status among segregating V segments might reflect linkage disequilibrium, but an unknown experimental factor could not be ruled out. A total of 150 to 200 TCR beta chains were listed by the study as associated with cytomegalovirus. A cluster of highly shared sequence variants was judged likely to be a technical artifact of the sequencing pipeline. Because counts were too low, some 17 rarely observed V segments, including chromosome 9 orphons, were excluded from the earlier analysis of around 640 of the donors. A further reported finding was that TCR beta sequences accurately predicted the HLA-A and HLA-B alleles for most subjects in the first cohort. In a later analysis, several top co-occurrence clusters were reported to appear linked to parvovirus B19, influenza, CMV and Epstein-Barr virus.

In total, 666 healthy bone marrow donors made up the cohort. At the time of sampling, every cohort member was nominally healthy, though immune exposures that went unrecorded were likely present. The donor tested CMV seropositive and was one of the 289 seropositive cohort members. Each donor provided a peripheral blood sample, and peripheral blood mononuclear cells were used for TCR beta sequencing. The Qiagen DNeasy Blood Extraction Kit was used to extract genomic DNA from the blood cell samples. Comments on this clone: The specificity of this receptor is unknown. Qualities for individual bases were not recorded, and no much larger clone is one base off.

Library method: the immunoSEQ multiplex PCR assay. For the multiplex PCR, a mixture combining 60 forward primers for TCR Vbeta segments and 13 reverse primers for TCR Jbeta segments was used. Amplification of the CDR3 region of rearranged TCR beta genes was performed with a multiplex PCR assay on genomic DNA. The Illumina HiSeq System was used to sequence the amplified TCR beta libraries as 87-base-pair reads. Per the original workflow: In a later analysis, about 80 million unique TCR beta chains were counted across the approximately 620 repertoires, and around 10 million of these chains were shared by at least two donors. Raw reads were error-corrected and collapsed into unique sequences by a nearest-neighbor algorithm in which closely related sequences were merged to remove PCR and sequencing errors. To assign V, D and J gene segments, CDR3 sequences were aligned to IMGT reference sequences. For a sequence to be retained, a match of at least six nucleotides was required to both a V gene segment and a J gene segment. A rearrangement counted as productive if the CDR3 had no stop codons and remained in frame with V and J, and every other rearrangement counted as non-productive. Following IMGT convention, CDR3 was defined as the stretch from the second conserved V-encoded cysteine to the conserved J-encoded phenylalanine. The earlier analysis of roughly 590 of the donors excluded sequences that lacked an unambiguous match to a single V gene segment. An earlier analysis of several hundred of the donors called V segments functional above 56.7% productive rearrangements and segregating when the between-donor standard deviation exceeded 5%. To diagnose cytomegalovirus status from the catalog of TCR beta chain sequences, a statistical classification framework was built. In a later analysis, V and J genes were assigned by comparing TCR nucleotide sequences against IMGT/GENE-DB human TR gene sequences. The TCRdist pipeline was used in a later analysis to assign CDR3 sequences and most-parsimonious VDJ recombination scenarios. A later analysis defined each TCR beta chain by its CDR3 amino acid sequence plus V-gene family, and excluded reads lacking a unique V-gene family. In a later analysis, a few hundred highly shared, low-generation-probability nucleotide sequences were removed to address suspected cross-contamination and a sequencing artifact. In a later analysis, a clonal expansion index for each public chain was calculated from normalized within-repertoire ranks of inferred template counts. Generation probabilities in a later analysis came from a VDJ recombination model fitted to out-of-frame rearrangements, and those results were checked against IGoR. In a later analysis, TCR-TCR, TCR-HLA and TCR-CMV co-occurrence was scored with hypergeometric tests, and a repertoire-size bias correction was applied to TCR pairs. False discovery rates were estimated in a later analysis by permuting HLA or CMV assignments 20 times. In a later analysis, co-occurring TCRs were grouped with DBSCAN, and TCRdist sequence similarity was added when clustering was performed within HLA-allele-positive subsets. Repertoires with fewer than 30,000 or more than 120,000 public chains were left out of co-occurrence clustering, as were about 5 repertoires with anomalous nucleotide sharing. As stored in TCRdb, this immuneACCESS dataset retains in-frame rearrangements with V and J assigned. A fraction of the clones does not appear; measured against another copy, unresolved V genes explain less than half of the discrepancy, and the remainder lacks a known reason. The DNA gave D and trimming, while V, J and clone size come from that table. Across this sample there are some 97,000 clones, with more than 75% seen only once. The ten top clones hold just under 4% of the sample.

This clonotype originated in a woman between 45 and 60 years old in good health and CMV-seropositive. The material sequenced was PBMCs.

The nucleotide sequence reads TGTGCCAGCAGCGTACGAGGGAGCGTAGATACGCAGTATTTT. This yields the protein CASSVRGSVDTQYF. The V and J genes are TRBV9 and TRBJ2-3; TRBD2 is a possible D gene, resting on 5 matching bases. The CDR3 numbers 14 residues from cysteine through phenylalanine. Left in the record is the CDR3 DNA by itself, 42 bases read in frame from the first base. CDR1 SGDLS and CDR2 YYNGEE were looked up in the germline V gene. V is reduced by 1 base and J by 5 bases, leaving a spacing of 11 bases between them.